A single T cell receptor (beta chain) is shown here with its context. The target antigen is unknown. This entry is derived from a study of cytomegalovirus exposure and HLA in healthy donors. The donors (healthy individuals) were bone marrow donors. CDR1 MNHEY and CDR2 SMNVEV come from the germline V gene (reference sequence). V lost 4 bases and J lost 0, with 12 bases in between. The CDR3 has 15 residues. General study results and limits: Common viral pathogens seemed, in a later analysis, to connect with several of the most significant clusters. In a later analysis, HLA-C alleles had the fewest associated TCRs, DRB1 alleles the most. Analyzed later, most CMV-associated TCR beta chains appeared HLA-restricted.

Researchers ran the PCR with 60 Vbeta and 13 Jbeta primers. Profiling relied on immunoSEQ multiplex PCR, and the TCRdb table lists in-frame clones only, not all of them. The data show some 120,000 clones, under 90% seen once. Sequencing used PBMCs. The rearrangement joins TRBV27 to TRBJ2-5; D might be TRBD2 (6 bases). The clonotype was recovered from a woman in her 30s in good health and CMV-seronegative. The CDR3 is CASSWVGGNQETQYF. The CDR3 DNA follows: TGTGCCAGCAGTTGGGTGGGAGGAAACCAAGAGACCCAGTACTTC.